The present TCR beta chain was sequenced within a study of blood T cell repertoires in COVID-19. Study at large: Material from acute and convalescent COVID-19 was sourced from the United States, Italy and Spain. The analysed material was cDNA or gDNA that came from T cells, B-cell-depleted T cells, or PBMCs.

The V gene end was trimmed by 9 bases and the J gene end by 11 bases; junction bases not matched to a gene: 14. Germline V lookup: CDR1 SGHAT, CDR2 FQNNGV. CDR3 size: 13 residues. Methods used by the authors: Nucleated cell counts were estimated from reference gene primer amplification. Sequenced by immunoSEQ multiplex PCR; TCRdb stores in-frame clones only, minus some. For V, J and clone size, that table is used; D and trimming come from the DNA. This sample has about 74,000 clones, with around three quarters found just once. The rearrangement uses TRBV11-2 and TRBJ1-1, with TRBD1 matching 8 bases. The clonotype comes from a human donor in a cohort sampled during active COVID-19. Sequencing was done on a sample of peripheral blood. The CDR3 sequence is CASTLNRGGEAFF. CDR3 DNA sequence: TGTGCCAGTACCCTTAACAGGGGGGGCGAGGCTTTCTTT. The full variable domain, its missing parts supplied by reference TRBV11-2 and TRBJ1-1, is EAGVAQSPRYKIIEKRQSVAFWCNPISGHATLYWYQQILGQGPKLLIQFQNNGVVDDSQLPKDRFSAERLKGVDSTLKIQPAKLEDSAVYLCASTLNRGGEAFFGQGTRLTVV.